Listed here are 5 T cell receptor beta chains from one sample, sequenced in a study of T-cell reconstitution after alpha-beta-depleted transplantation in children. Preparation of the TCRbeta library involved a method that used unique molecular identifiers. TCRdb called the PCR reads again in MiXCR, with one record for every CDR3 protein. The profile covers about 300,000 distinct CDR3 sequences, with 10% appearing a single time and approximately 7% taken by the ten largest. The sequences come from PBMCs, collected before TCRalphabeta/CD19-depleted stem cell transplant. These receptors all stem from a boy in the first two years of life with acute myeloid leukemia, due to receive a stem cell transplant.

This clonotype was seen ten or more times. CDR3 amino acids: CASSLVVAGAPKDEQFF. The CDR3, as DNA: TGCGCCAGCAGCTTGGTGGTAGCGGGGGCCCCCAAGGATGAGCAGTTCTTC. The chain links TRBV5-1 to TRBJ2-1, with 9 bases identical to TRBD2. CDR1 SGHRS and CDR2 YFSETQ come from the germline V gene. The CDR3 totals 17 residues. The V gene end was trimmed by 0 bases and the J gene end by 8 bases; junction bases not matched to a gene: 12.

In its sample, this clonotype was seen many times. The chain joins TRBV7-3 to TRBJ2-1; tentatively, D is TRBD1 (5 bases). Germline V lookup: CDR1 SGHTA, CDR2 FQGTGA. V lost 5 bases to trimming and J lost 9 bases, with 8 bases between them. The CDR3 covers 11 residues. Written as DNA, the CDR3 is TGTGCCAGCAGCGGTGGGGCTGAGCAGTTCTTC. Translated: CASSGGAEQFF.

To note about this clonotype: Possible read error: a much larger clone is one base away. The rearrangement uses TRBV7-2 and TRBJ2-5; D may be TRBD2 (7 bases). CDR1 and CDR2 (germline): SGHTA, FQGNSA. The length of the CDR3 is 14 residues. The chain's CDR3 is CASSLIRGGETEYF. The CDR3 coding sequence is TGTGCCAGCAGCTTAATCAGGGGAGGGGAGACCGAGTACTTC.

This clonotype was recorded at least ten times. The V call is TRBV7-2, the J call TRBJ1-3; D is unclear. Germline CDR1 reads SGHTA; CDR2 reads FQGNSA. CDR3 length: 15 amino acids. The V and J ends lost 6 bases and 0 bases respectively, with 12 bases between them. CDR3 DNA: TGTGCCAGCAGTGTAGAAGCCCACTCTGGAAACACCATATATTTT. It specifies CASSVEAHSGNTIYF.

This clonotype was detected ten times or more. This chain connects TRBV27 to TRBJ1-1; D is uncertain. CDR3 length: 16 residues. Looked up from germline, CDR1 is MNHEY and CDR2 is SMNVEV (reference sequence). The germline V and J ends were trimmed by 2 bases and 1 base, with 14 bases remaining between them. In DNA, the CDR3 is TGTGCCAGCAGTTTAAGGAGGTTCCCCAGGAACACTGAAGCTTTCTTT. Encoded protein: CASSLRRFPRNTEAFF.